This T cell receptor beta chain was found in a study of glioma-infiltrating T cells. Study as a whole: Glioblastomas were WHO grade IV, sampled at first diagnosis; low-grade were grade II.

Details on this clonotype: The target antigen is unknown.

TCR alpha and beta CDR3 regions were amplified from RNA using iRepertoire nested multiplex PCR. A single record per CDR3 protein comes from TCRdb applying MiXCR to the multiplex PCR reads. The data hold a few hundred thousand distinct CDR3 sequences, with more than 35% observed a single time. Germline CDR1 reads SNHLY; CDR2 reads FYNNEI. The CDR3 has 11 residues. V lost 10 bases and J lost 3, with 10 bases in between. Study-level points and caveats: Signature shared blood CDR3 motifs were enriched in low-divergence and depleted in high-divergence patients. Tissue-blood divergence was below expectation in non-neoplastic patients, above in gliomas.

The V gene is TRBV2, the J gene TRBJ2-7; D remains unclear. This TCR derives from a human donor with low-grade glioma or glioblastoma, undergoing nonglioma brain surgery, or in good health (not recorded which). The material sequenced was glioma tissue, nonneoplastic brain tissue, or PBMCs (not recorded which). The CDR3 DNA reads as TGTGCCATCCTAGGGCGCTACGAGCAGTACTTC. Its protein is CAILGRYEQYF.